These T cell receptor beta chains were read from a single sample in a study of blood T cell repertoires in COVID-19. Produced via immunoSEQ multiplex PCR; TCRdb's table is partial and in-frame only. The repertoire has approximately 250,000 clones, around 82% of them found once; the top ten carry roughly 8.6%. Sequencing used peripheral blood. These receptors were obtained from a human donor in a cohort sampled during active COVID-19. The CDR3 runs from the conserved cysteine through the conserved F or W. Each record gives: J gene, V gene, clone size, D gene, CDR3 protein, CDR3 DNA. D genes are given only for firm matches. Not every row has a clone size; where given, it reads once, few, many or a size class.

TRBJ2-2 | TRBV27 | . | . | CASSFLGAANTGELFF | TGTGCCAGCAGTTTTTTGGGGGCGGCGAACACCGGGGAGCTGTTTTTT
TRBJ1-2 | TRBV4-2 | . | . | CASSQLQGSYGYTF | TGTGCCAGCAGCCAACTACAGGGATCCTATGGCTACACCTTC
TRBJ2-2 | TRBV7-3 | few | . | CASSFETGELFF | TGTGCCAGCAGCTTCGAGACCGGGGAGCTGTTTTTT
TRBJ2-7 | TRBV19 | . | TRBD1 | CASAGQGRNEQYF | TGTGCCAGTGCCGGACAGGGACGAAACGAGCAGTACTTC
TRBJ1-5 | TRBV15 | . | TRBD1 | CATSTDRGGNQPQHF | TGTGCCACCAGCACCGACAGGGGAGGCAATCAGCCCCAGCATTTT
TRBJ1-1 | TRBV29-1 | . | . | CSVDGGAGTEAFF | TGCAGCGTTGACGGGGGGGCCGGCACTGAAGCTTTCTTT
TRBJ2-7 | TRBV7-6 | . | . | CASSLNVDSHLYEQYF | TGTGCCAGCAGCTTAAATGTCGACAGTCACCTCTACGAGCAGTACTTC
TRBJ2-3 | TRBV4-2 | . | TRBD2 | CASSLTLAGGGTDTQYF | TGTGCCAGCAGCCTTACGCTAGCGGGAGGGGGCACAGATACGCAGTATTTT
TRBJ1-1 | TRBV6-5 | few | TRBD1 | CASSYLRQGTTEAFF | TGTGCCAGCAGTTACCTTAGACAGGGAACCACTGAAGCTTTCTTT
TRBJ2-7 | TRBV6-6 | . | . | CASSYGGSANEQYF | TGTGCCAGCAGTTACGGTGGAAGCGCAAACGAGCAGTACTTC
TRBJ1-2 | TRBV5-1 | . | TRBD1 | CASRDREGNYGYTF | TGCGCCAGCAGGGACAGGGAAGGCAACTATGGCTACACCTTC
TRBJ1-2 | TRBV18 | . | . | CASSPWENYGYTF | TGTGCCAGCTCACCATGGGAGAACTATGGCTACACCTTC
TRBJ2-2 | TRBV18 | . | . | CASSPPSTGSTGELFF | TGTGCCAGCTCACCACCGTCTACAGGGTCCACCGGGGAGCTGTTTTTT
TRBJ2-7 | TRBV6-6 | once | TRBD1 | CASSTRGQGYEQYF | TGTGCCAGCAGTACCCGCGGACAGGGCTACGAGCAGTACTTC
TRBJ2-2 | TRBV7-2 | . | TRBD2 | CASSLAIAGSGELFF | TGTGCCAGCAGCTTAGCGATAGCGGGCTCCGGGGAGCTGTTTTTT
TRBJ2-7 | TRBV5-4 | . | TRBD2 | CASSLAGGREQYF | TGTGCCAGCAGCTTAGCGGGAGGCCGCGAGCAGTACTTC
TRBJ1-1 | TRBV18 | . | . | CASSILGAGVWFEAFF | TGTGCCAGCTCCATACTAGGGGCGGGGGTTTGGTTTGAAGCTTTCTTT
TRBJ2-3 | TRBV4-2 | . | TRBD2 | CASSQDPSGGTDTQYF | TGTGCCAGCAGCCAAGATCCCAGCGGGGGGACAGATACGCAGTATTTT
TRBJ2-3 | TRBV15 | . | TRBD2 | CATSRGVAGVSDTQYF | TGTGCCACCAGCAGGGGGGTAGCGGGGGTTAGTGATACGCAGTATTTT
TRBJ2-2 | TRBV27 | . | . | CASSLLAVNTGELFF | TGTGCCAGCAGCTTGCTGGCGGTGAACACCGGGGAGCTGTTTTTT
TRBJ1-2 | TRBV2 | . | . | CASSPMEGYGYTF | TGTGCCAGCAGCCCCATGGAGGGATATGGCTACACCTTC
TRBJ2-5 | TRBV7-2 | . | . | CASSFLAGRQETQYF | TGTGCCAGCAGCTTTCTCGCAGGGAGGCAAGAGACCCAGTACTTC
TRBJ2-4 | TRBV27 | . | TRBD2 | CASSLYGGVSKNIQYF | TGTGCCAGCAGCTTATATGGGGGGGTGTCCAAAAACATTCAGTACTTC
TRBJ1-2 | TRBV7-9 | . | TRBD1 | CASSLVDRGGPTF | TGTGCCAGCAGCTTAGTTGACAGGGGCGGACCCACCTTC
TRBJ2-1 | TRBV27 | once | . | CASSNRSPTKNEQFF | TGTGCCAGCAGTAACAGGTCACCCACGAAGAATGAGCAGTTCTTC
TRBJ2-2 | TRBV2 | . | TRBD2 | CASRAQRGGTGELFF | TGTGCCAGCAGGGCGCAGCGGGGGGGCACCGGGGAGCTGTTTTTT
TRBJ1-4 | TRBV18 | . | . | CASSPLDRPNEKLFF | TGTGCCAGCTCACCATTGGACAGACCAAATGAAAAACTGTTTTTT
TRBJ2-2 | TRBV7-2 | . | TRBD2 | CASSLAIAGGTGELFF | TGTGCCAGCAGCTTAGCAATAGCGGGGGGAACCGGGGAGCTGTTTTTT
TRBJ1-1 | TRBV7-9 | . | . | CASSLQGGNTEAFF | TGTGCCAGCAGCCTCCAGGGAGGGAACACTGAAGCTTTCTTT
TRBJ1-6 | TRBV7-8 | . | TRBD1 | CASSGTANSPLHF | TGTGCCAGCAGCGGGACAGCGAATTCACCCCTCCACTTT
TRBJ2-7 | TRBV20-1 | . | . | CSASTGTYEQYF | TGCAGTGCTAGTACGGGTACTTACGAGCAGTACTTC
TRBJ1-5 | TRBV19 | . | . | CASSGVSGGNQPQHF | TGTGCCAGTAGTGGCGTTTCGGGGGGTAATCAGCCCCAGCATTTT
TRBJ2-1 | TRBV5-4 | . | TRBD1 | CASSRDRGTYNEQFF | TGTGCCAGCAGCCGGGACAGGGGCACATACAATGAGCAGTTCTTC
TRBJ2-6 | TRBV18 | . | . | CASSPLMGGAGANVLTF | TGTGCCAGCTCTCCACTAATGGGAGGAGCTGGGGCCAACGTCCTGACTTTC
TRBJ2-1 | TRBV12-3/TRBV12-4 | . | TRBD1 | CASRGTGDVFF | TGTGCCAGCAGGGGGACAGGGGACGTGTTCTTC
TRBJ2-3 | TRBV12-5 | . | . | CASGRSTDTQYF | TGTGCTAGTGGTCGGAGCACAGATACGCAGTATTTT